The rows below give T cell receptor beta chains drawn from one sample of a study of shared clonotypes between healthy human individuals. Produced via immunoSEQ multiplex PCR; TCRdb's table is partial and in-frame only. The table records hundreds of thousands of clones, about 96% of them present only once. Material: naive CD8+ T cells sorted from blood. The receptors originated from a woman younger than 45 in good health. Both conserved end residues are part of each CDR3. A D gene is named only where the DNA matches it firmly. Size is omitted from some rows. Given values are once, few, many or a class for expanded clones.

NA NA TRBJ2-3 TRBV27 TGTGCCAGCAGTAGTAAACAGGCTAGCATTGACACAGATACGCAGTATTTT CASSSKQASIDTDTQYF
NA NA TRBJ2-2 TRBV11-2 TGTGCCAGCAGCTTCCCAGGGTTGACCGGGGAGCTGTTTTTT CASSFPGLTGELFF
NA NA TRBJ2-1 TRBV7-7 TGTGCCAGCAGCCATCTTGAGGCAAGCTCCTACAATGAGCAGTTCTTC CASSHLEASSYNEQFF
NA NA TRBJ1-5 TRBV19 TGTGCCAGTCTCGGCCTTTTTACCGGGACTAAAGTAGGGAGCAATCAGCCCCAGCATTTT CASLGLFTGTKVGSNQPQHF
NA TRBD2 TRBJ2-1 TRBV7-2 TGTGCCAGCAGCATGACTAGCGGATCATACAATGAGCAGTTCTTC CASSMTSGSYNEQFF
NA NA TRBJ2-6 TRBV28 TGTGCCAGCAGTATAGGGACATCTTTCTCTGGGGCCAACGTCCTGACTTTC CASSIGTSFSGANVLTF
NA NA TRBJ1-1 TRBV6-1 TGTGCCAGCAGTGGGCGACAGCCGTTTAAGGCTGAAGCTTTCTTT CASSGRQPFKAEAFF
few NA TRBJ2-1 TRBV2 TGTGCCAGCATAGAGGAGGACTACAATGAGCAGTTCTTC CASIEEDYNEQFF
NA TRBD1 TRBJ1-5 TRBV10-2 TGCGCCAGCACCGCAGGGAGGACAGGGGTCGATCAGCCCCAGCATTTT CASTAGRTGVDQPQHF
NA TRBD1 TRBJ1-1 TRBV6-5 TGTGCCAGCAGCCTAGGGACAGGGGGTAAAGCTTTCTTT CASSLGTGGKAFF
NA NA TRBJ1-1 TRBV6-1 TGTGCCAGCACCGAAAACACTGAAGCTTTCTTT CASTENTEAFF
NA NA TRBJ1-1 TRBV19 TGTGCCAGTAGTCGGGACGGACTAAAAACTTTCTTT CASSRDGLKTFF
NA NA TRBJ1-1 TRBV27 TGTGCCAGCAGTTTAACAGCACTGAACACTGAAGCTTTCTTT CASSLTALNTEAFF
once NA TRBJ1-1 TRBV27 TGTGCCAGCAGTCCAGGAGGGAACATGAACACTGAAGCTTTCTTT CASSPGGNMNTEAFF
NA TRBD2 TRBJ2-3 TRBV2 TGTGCCAGCAGTGAAGGGTTAGCGGGAGGGGGCACAGATACGCAGTATTTT CASSEGLAGGGTDTQYF
NA TRBD1 TRBJ2-3 TRBV18 TGTGCCAGCTCACGGGGGACAGGGGGCGCATCAGATACGCAGTATTTT CASSRGTGGASDTQYF
NA NA TRBJ2-7 TRBV28 TGTGCCAGCAGCCTCAGACCCGACCGCATGGAGCAGTACTTC CASSLRPDRMEQYF
few NA TRBJ1-1 TRBV29-1 TGCAGCGCCCCAGGGCCTGAAGCTTTCTTT CSAPGPEAFF
NA NA TRBJ1-4 TRBV27 TGTGCCAGCTACGGCGGTGGTGAAAAACTGTTTTTT CASYGGGEKLFF
few NA TRBJ1-2 TRBV6-5 TGTGCCAGCAGTTCACAAAGTCGCCATGGCTACACCTTC CASSSQSRHGYTF
NA TRBD2 TRBJ2-1 TRBV9 TGTGCCAGCAGCGTAGGGGGACTTGCGGGAGAGGACAATGAGCAGTTCTTC CASSVGGLAGEDNEQFF
once TRBD1 TRBJ2-7 TRBV28 TGTGCCAGCAGTTGGACAGGGGGCGGGAGCTACGAGCAGTACTTC CASSWTGGGSYEQYF
NA TRBD1 TRBJ2-5 TRBV19 TGTGCCAGTAGTGAACCGGGACAGGGGGGGACCCAGTACTTC CASSEPGQGGTQYF
NA TRBD2 TRBJ2-7 TRBV15 TGTGCCACCAGCCTCGGACTAGCGGGAGCAGGGGAGCAGTACTTC CATSLGLAGAGEQYF
NA TRBD2 TRBJ2-2 TRBV9 TGTGCCAGCCGGGACTATAACACCGGGGAGCTGTTTTTT CASRDYNTGELFF
NA TRBD1 TRBJ2-7 TRBV9 TGTGCCAGCAGCAGGGGGACAGGATACGAGCAGTACTTC CASSRGTGYEQYF
NA NA TRBJ2-3 TRBV13 TGTGCCAGCAGCTTAGCACAGGGTGTCACAGATACGCAGTATTTT CASSLAQGVTDTQYF
NA TRBD2 TRBJ2-7 TRBV5-6 TGTGCCAGCAGTCGCACTAGCGGGACCCACGAGCAGTACTTC CASSRTSGTHEQYF
few NA TRBJ1-1 TRBV6-5 TGTGCCAGCAGCAGGGGAGGAACTGAAGCTTTCTTT CASSRGGTEAFF
NA TRBD2 TRBJ2-7 TRBV6-6 TGTGCCAGCAGTTACTCATTAGCGGGAGTCGGCGAGCAGTACTTC CASSYSLAGVGEQYF
NA TRBD1 TRBJ2-6 TRBV7-2 TGTGCCAGCAGCCCGGACAGGGGGAGATGGGCCAACGTCCTGACTTTC CASSPDRGRWANVLTF
once NA TRBJ2-3 TRBV28 TGTGCCAGCACCCAGAGATACACAGATACGCAGTATTTT CASTQRYTDTQYF